The 14 T cell receptor beta chains in this list originate from one sample, sequenced in a study of blood T cell repertoires in COVID-19. Data came from immunoSEQ multiplex PCR; TCRdb stores just in-frame clones and leaves some out. Of 650,000 to 800,000 clones listed, about 90% are singletons. The sequencing sample was made of peripheral blood. The receptors stem from a woman younger than 30 with acute or convalescent COVID-19.

This sequence joins TRBV7-2 and TRBJ2-1, with TRBD2 identical over 8 bases. V lost 1 base, J lost 6 bases, and 5 bases stayed unmatched. Germline V gene sequence: CDR1 SGHTA, CDR2 FQGNSA. The CDR3 sequence is 15 residues long. CDR3 in amino acids: CASSLVGLGINEQFF. The CDR3 bases are TGTGCCAGCAGCTTAGTGGGACTAGGTATCAATGAGCAGTTCTTC.

This chain joins TRBV12-3 or TRBV12-4 and TRBJ2-3, with no clear D. This CDR3 comprises 13 residues. V gave up 3 bases and J gave up 5 bases, with 9 bases separating them. CDR3 protein: CASSFYSRDTQYF. The CDR3, as DNA: TGTGCCAGCAGTTTTTATTCCCGAGATACGCAGTATTTT.

V gene TRBV29-1 combines with J gene TRBJ1-2, with 7 bases matching TRBD1. The V gene's germline CDR1 is SQVTM and CDR2 ANQGSEA. This CDR3 is 12 amino acids long. V was clipped by 7 bases and J by 5 bases; unmatched bases: 7. The CDR3 DNA reads TGCAGCGCCCAGACAGGGTGGTATGGCTACACCTTC. Its protein is CSAQTGWYGYTF. Combining the CDR3 with reference TRBV29-1 and TRBJ1-2 gives the whole variable domain SAVISQKPSRDICQRGTSLTIQCQVDSQVTMMFWYRQQPGQSLTLIATANQGSEATYESGFVIDKFPISRPNLTFSTLTVSNMSPEDSSIYLCSAQTGWYGYTFGSGTRLTVV.

The rearrangement uses TRBV7-5 and TRBJ1-1; no DNA check was done on the table's D call, TRBD1. TRBV7-5 is listed as a pseudogene. CDR3 length: 14 residues. CDR3 sequence: CARSSTDRNTEAFF. The CDR3 DNA reads TGTGCCAGAAGCTCGACGGACAGGAACACTGAAGCTTTCTTT.

This chain joins TRBV30 and TRBJ2-7; tentative D call: TRBD2 (6 bases). The CDR3 has 14 amino acids. V was cut by 1 base and J by 0 bases, with 10 bases left in between. Per germline, CDR1 GTSNPN and CDR2 SVGIG (reference sequence). The CDR3 nucleotides read TGTGCCTGGAGTGGGGACTCAAGCTCCTACGAGCAGTACTTC. Its translation is CAWSGDSSSYEQYF.

CDR3 in DNA: TGTGCCAGCAGCCAAGAGTCGGGGGGGCCCGGGAATGAGCAGTTCTTC. Its protein is CASSQESGGPGNEQFF. The V gene is TRBV4-2, the J gene TRBJ2-1; 8 bases match TRBD2. This CDR3 comprises 16 residues. The V gene end was trimmed by 0 bases and the J gene end by 7 bases; junction bases not matched to a gene: 8. Germline CDR1 and CDR2: LGHNA and YNFKEQ.

CDR3 bases: TGTGCCAGTAGTATAGGATGGGCCAGGGCGGTCCGTAGCAATCAGCCCCAGCATTTT. Residues: CASSIGWARAVRSNQPQHF. The chain recombines TRBV19 with TRBJ1-5; D possibly corresponds to TRBD1 (5 bases). Trimming took 1 base from V and 0 from J, leaving 19 bases between them. From germline, CDR1 is LNHDA and CDR2 SQIVND (reference sequence). This CDR3 contains 19 residues. The full variable domain, its missing parts supplied by reference TRBV19 and TRBJ1-5, is DGGITQSPKYLFRKEGQNVTLSCEQNLNHDAMYWYRQDPGQGLRLIYYSQIVNDFQKGDIAEGYSVSREKKESFPLTVTSAQKNPTAFYLCASSIGWARAVRSNQPQHFGDGTRLSIL.

V is TRBV6-5 and J is TRBJ2-1; D not certain. Germline V gene sequence: CDR1 MNHEY, CDR2 SVGAGI. There are 15 residues in the CDR3. Trimming removed 6 bases at V and 6 bases at J, with 18 bases between. CDR3 sequence (DNA): TGTGCCAGCAGGGATCTCCATCAGGCGTCCAATGAGCAGTTCTTC. Translating gives CASRDLHQASNEQFF.

CDR3 region: CSASASPYEQYF. DNA for the CDR3: TGCAGTGCTAGTGCGAGCCCCTACGAGCAGTACTTC. J is TRBJ2-7 and V is TRBV20-1; the D is unclear. Germline V gene sequence: CDR1 DFQATT, CDR2 SNEGSKA (reference sequence). This CDR3 is built from 12 residues. V was clipped by 3 bases and J by 2 bases, with 8 bases between them.

The J gene is TRBJ2-1, the V gene TRBV27, with a weak D call TRBD1 (6 bases). With 4 bases removed from V and 10 bases from J, the gap between germline ends came to 20 bases. Germline CDR1 and CDR2: MNHEY and SMNVEV (reference sequence). The CDR3 is made up of 15 amino acids. The CDR3, as DNA: TGTGCCAGCAGTTCGGGTAGGGGGTTCGGTCAAGAGCAGTTCTTC. Its translation: CASSSGRGFGQEQFF.

The chain couples TRBV30 to TRBJ2-7, with a weak D call TRBD2 (5 bases). Germline assignment: CDR1 GTSNPN and CDR2 SVGIG (reference sequence). This CDR3 spans 12 amino acids. V was clipped by 1 base and J by 5 bases, with 9 bases between them. Here the CDR3 DNA reads TGTGCCTGGAGTGAAGTGAGGGACGAGCAGTACTTC. Amino acid sequence: CAWSEVRDEQYF.

This rearrangement joins TRBV2 to TRBJ2-4, with D perhaps matching TRBD1 (6 bases). V was shortened by 1 base and J by 5 bases, with 9 bases between the two germline ends. The CDR3 is made up of 14 amino acids. Germline CDR1 reads SNHLY; CDR2 reads FYNNEI. CDR3 coding DNA: TGTGCCAGCAGTGAAGGGAGGACAGAAAACATTCAGTACTTC. Its translation: CASSEGRTENIQYF.

The V call is TRBV21-1, the J call TRBJ2-7; the table assigns TRBD1, which was not confirmed against the DNA. TRBV21-1 is marked as a pseudogene. The CDR3 covers 15 residues. CDR3 protein: CASSKAGRGSYEQYF. In nucleotides, the CDR3 is TGTGCCAGCAGCAAAGCGGGAAGGGGATCCTACGAGCAGTACTTC.

This chain uses TRBV2 with TRBJ1-5, with D perhaps matching TRBD1 (6 bases). The V end was cut by 2 bases, the J end by 5 bases, with 13 bases between. The CDR3 runs 15 residues. The germline V gene encodes CDR1 SNHLY and CDR2 FYNNEI. The CDR3 bases are TGTGCCAGCAGTGAAAATACAGGGCAGGATCAGCCCCAGCATTTT. It codes for CASSENTGQDQPQHF.